A selection of T cell receptor beta chains follows, all from one sample in a study of T cell repertoires in cytomegalovirus infection. TCRdb independently ran MiXCR on the reads; one entry per CDR3 protein. The sample contains 490,000 or so distinct CDR3 sequences, roughly 10% of which appear only once. Material for sequencing was PBMCs. The receptors were gathered from a human donor in good health (CMV status not recorded). Some clones in this sample may be carry-over from other donors' samples. CDR3s include the opening cysteine and the closing phenylalanine or tryptophan. Each record gives: D gene, clone size, J gene, V gene, CDR3 protein, CDR3 DNA. D genes are given only for firm matches. Clone sizes are given selectively: once, few, many, or a class where the clone is expanded.

d_call: .
clone_size: many
j_call: TRBJ2-3
v_call: TRBV7-2
cdr3_aa: CASSRPSSTDTQYF
cdr3_nt: TGTGCCAGCAGCCGACCTTCTAGCACAGATACGCAGTATTTT

d_call: .
clone_size: many
j_call: TRBJ2-1
v_call: TRBV19
cdr3_aa: CASSIDGPNEQFF
cdr3_nt: TGTGCCAGTAGTATAGATGGTCCTAATGAGCAGTTCTTC

d_call: TRBD1
clone_size: many
j_call: TRBJ1-1
v_call: TRBV7-9
cdr3_aa: CASSPWTGAGAFF
cdr3_nt: TGTGCCAGCAGCCCTTGGACAGGGGCAGGTGCTTTCTTT

d_call: .
clone_size: few
j_call: TRBJ2-5
v_call: TRBV3-1
cdr3_aa: CASSQERLGPWETQYF
cdr3_nt: TGTGCCAGCAGCCAAGAGCGACTGGGGCCTTGGGAGACCCAGTACTTC

d_call: .
clone_size: many
j_call: TRBJ1-2
v_call: TRBV14
cdr3_aa: CASSQAPPDYGYGYTF
cdr3_nt: TGTGCCAGCAGCCAAGCCCCTCCGGATTATGGCTATGGCTACACCTTC

d_call: .
clone_size: many
j_call: TRBJ2-3
v_call: TRBV7-9
cdr3_aa: CASSTNRGLLRDTQYF
cdr3_nt: TGTGCCAGCAGCACCAACAGAGGGTTACTTCGGGATACGCAGTATTTT

d_call: TRBD2
clone_size: .
j_call: TRBJ2-3
v_call: TRBV9
cdr3_aa: CASSVVREAPTHTQYF
cdr3_nt: TGTGCCAGCAGCGTAGTACGGGAGGCCCCCACGCATACGCAGTATTTT

d_call: .
clone_size: many
j_call: TRBJ1-6
v_call: TRBV7-6
cdr3_aa: CASSLELAQSPLHF
cdr3_nt: TGTGCCAGCAGCTTAGAGCTGGCCCAGTCACCCCTCCACTTT

d_call: .
clone_size: .
j_call: TRBJ1-5
v_call: TRBV6-5
cdr3_aa: CASSNYSNQPQHF
cdr3_nt: TGTGCCAGCAGTAACTATAGCAATCAGCCCCAGCATTTT

d_call: .
clone_size: few
j_call: TRBJ1-1
v_call: TRBV18
cdr3_aa: CASSPRQAGRALNTEAFF
cdr3_nt: TGTGCCAGCTCACCTCGACAGGCAGGGAGGGCACTTAACACTGAAGCTTTCTTT

d_call: .
clone_size: many
j_call: TRBJ2-5
v_call: TRBV11-1
cdr3_aa: CASSPLPGTGETQYF
cdr3_nt: TGTGCCAGCAGCCCACTTCCCGGGACGGGAGAGACCCAGTACTTC

d_call: .
clone_size: few
j_call: TRBJ2-7
v_call: TRBV18
cdr3_aa: CASSPSRTALSYEQYF
cdr3_nt: TGTGCCAGCTCACCAAGCAGGACAGCTCTCTCCTACGAGCAGTACTTC

d_call: TRBD1
clone_size: many
j_call: TRBJ2-2
v_call: TRBV6-5
cdr3_aa: CASSYSTGSSTGELFF
cdr3_nt: TGTGCCAGCAGTTACTCGACAGGGTCCAGCACCGGGGAGCTGTTTTTT

d_call: .
clone_size: many
j_call: TRBJ2-2
v_call: TRBV25-1
cdr3_aa: CASSLRGGKTGELFF
cdr3_nt: TGTGCCAGCAGTTTAAGGGGGGGCAAGACCGGGGAGCTGTTTTTT

d_call: TRBD2
clone_size: few
j_call: TRBJ2-2
v_call: TRBV30
cdr3_aa: CAWSGLAGASTGELFF
cdr3_nt: TGTGCCTGGAGTGGACTAGCGGGAGCTAGTACCGGGGAGCTGTTTTTT

d_call: .
clone_size: .
j_call: TRBJ2-5
v_call: TRBV10-3
cdr3_aa: CASWDQETQYF
cdr3_nt: TGTGCCTCCTGGGACCAAGAGACCCAGTACTTC

d_call: .
clone_size: .
j_call: TRBJ2-7
v_call: TRBV24-1
cdr3_aa: CATIRTRYEQYF
cdr3_nt: TGTGCCACCATCAGGACACGCTACGAGCAGTACTTC

d_call: TRBD2
clone_size: .
j_call: TRBJ2-3
v_call: TRBV28
cdr3_aa: CASSTRTSGRPDTQYF
cdr3_nt: TGTGCCAGCAGTACCCGGACTAGCGGGAGGCCAGATACGCAGTATTTT

d_call: .
clone_size: .
j_call: TRBJ2-3
v_call: TRBV20-1
cdr3_aa: CSARPDGTDTQYF
cdr3_nt: TGCAGTGCTCGCCCCGATGGCACAGATACGCAGTATTTT

d_call: .
clone_size: many
j_call: TRBJ2-1
v_call: TRBV4-1
cdr3_aa: CASSQEPRSTSAYNEQFF
cdr3_nt: TGCGCCAGCAGCCAAGAGCCCCGGTCGACTAGTGCCTACAATGAGCAGTTCTTC

d_call: TRBD1
clone_size: many
j_call: TRBJ2-4
v_call: TRBV5-1
cdr3_aa: CASSPRTGQGDTDIQYF
cdr3_nt: TGCGCCAGCAGCCCAAGGACAGGCCAGGGGGATACGGACATTCAGTACTTC

d_call: .
clone_size: many
j_call: TRBJ2-5
v_call: TRBV28
cdr3_aa: CASSSGIFQETQYF
cdr3_nt: TGTGCCAGCAGTTCGGGCATTTTCCAAGAGACCCAGTACTTC

d_call: TRBD1
clone_size: .
j_call: TRBJ1-5
v_call: TRBV20-1
cdr3_aa: CSASGGQGGNQPQHF
cdr3_nt: TGCAGTGCTAGCGGCGGACAGGGGGGCAATCAGCCCCAGCATTTT